A selection of T cell receptor beta chains follows, all from one sample in a study of cytomegalovirus exposure and HLA in healthy donors. Repertoires were generated with immunoSEQ multiplex PCR, while TCRdb's copy carries only in-frame clones and drops some. The sample carries some 180,000 clones, around 80% recorded once. What was sequenced was PBMCs. Source of these receptors: a woman aged 25 to 39 in good health and CMV-seronegative. CDR3s include the opening cysteine and the closing phenylalanine or tryptophan. A D gene is named only where the DNA matches it firmly. The size entry is marked missing in some rows and otherwise reads once, few, many or a size class.

TRBJ1-5	TRBD1	NA	TRBV30	TGTGCCTGCCAGGGGGCTGGGGGCAATCAGCCCCAGCATTTT	CACQGAGGNQPQHF
TRBJ1-2	TRBD1	NA	TRBV5-4	TGTGCCAGCAGCCCCGGACAGGGTGACTATGGCTACACCTTC	CASSPGQGDYGYTF
TRBJ2-7	TRBD2	NA	TRBV5-8	TGTGCCAGCAGCTTACCTAGCGGGGACACCTACGAGCAGTACTTC	CASSLPSGDTYEQYF
TRBJ1-5	NA	NA	TRBV19	TGTGCCAGTAGCGCTGCCCGGGGGGGGAAGGGTGGCAATCAGCCCCAGCATTTT	CASSAARGGKGGNQPQHF
TRBJ2-1	NA	NA	TRBV6-5	TGTGCCAGCAGTTACCTCTTGCGGGGGCCCAACAATGAGCAGTTCTTC	CASSYLLRGPNNEQFF
TRBJ2-7	TRBD2	NA	TRBV6-6	TGTGCCAGCAGTTACTCGGGACTAGGCTACGAGCAGTACTTC	CASSYSGLGYEQYF
TRBJ2-7	TRBD1	NA	TRBV11-2	TGTGCCAGCAGCTTAGTAGGGGGCCCCTACGAGCAGTACTTC	CASSLVGGPYEQYF
TRBJ2-5	NA	NA	TRBV12-5	TGTGCTAGTGGTTTGGGTCAGGGGCGGCAACAAGAGACCCAGTACTTC	CASGLGQGRQQETQYF
TRBJ2-7	TRBD2	NA	TRBV10-3	TGTGCCATCCGCTCGTTGGCGGGGGGTTACGAGCAGTACTTC	CAIRSLAGGYEQYF
TRBJ1-4	TRBD1	few	TRBV7-9	TGTGCCAGCAGCTCGGGACAGGGAGAGGAAAAACTGTTTTTT	CASSSGQGEEKLFF
TRBJ2-3	NA	NA	TRBV18	TGTGCCAGCTCACCAGTGATCGGGGGAGACACAGATACGCAGTATTTT	CASSPVIGGDTDTQYF
TRBJ2-3	TRBD2	few	TRBV19	TGTGCCAGTAGTGCTCTAGCGGGGATCACCACAGATACGCAGTATTTT	CASSALAGITTDTQYF
TRBJ2-1	TRBD1	NA	TRBV5-1	TGCGCCAGCACTCGACCGGGACAGGGGGCCAATGAGCAGTTCTTC	CASTRPGQGANEQFF
TRBJ2-3	NA	few	TRBV4-2	TGTGCCAGCAGCAAGACTGGGGGCACGCAGTATTTT	CASSKTGGTQYF
TRBJ2-5	TRBD2	NA	TRBV5-1	TGCGCCAGCAGCTTGTCGGGACTAGCGCCGGAGACCCAGTACTTC	CASSLSGLAPETQYF
TRBJ2-2	TRBD2	NA	TRBV4-3	TGCGCCAGCAGCCAAGATTTCGGGACTAGCGGGGGGGCAAACACCGGGGAGCTGTTTTTT	CASSQDFGTSGGANTGELFF
TRBJ2-1	TRBD2	NA	TRBV10-1	TGCGCCAGCAGTGAGTCGACTAGCGGGCTATACAATGAGCAGTTCTTC	CASSESTSGLYNEQFF
TRBJ1-4	NA	few	TRBV6-5	TGTGCCAGCAGCCGCGGGACAACTAATGAAAAACTGTTTTTT	CASSRGTTNEKLFF
TRBJ1-5	NA	NA	TRBV21-1	TGTGCCAGCAGCAGGGCGGAGGGCTATAGCAATCAGCCCCAGCATTTT	CASSRAEGYSNQPQHF
TRBJ1-3	NA	once	TRBV7-6	TGTGCCAGCAGCTTAGACGGGATGAGAATGCTTGGTGGCACCATATATTTT	CASSLDGMRMLGGTIYF
TRBJ2-7	TRBD1	NA	TRBV7-8	TGTGCCAGCAGCTTAGCGCCTACAGGGGTCCTTACCTACGAGCAGTACTTC	CASSLAPTGVLTYEQYF
TRBJ2-5	NA	NA	TRBV4-2	TGTGCCAGCAGCACCAGTGGAGGGGGCGGCGAGACCCAGTACTTC	CASSTSGGGGETQYF
TRBJ2-4	NA	NA	TRBV7-9	TGTGCCGGGAGCGGGTGGACAAACATTCAGTACTTC	CAGSGWTNIQYF
TRBJ2-2	TRBD1	NA	TRBV5-1	TGCGCCAGCAGCTTGAACAGGGACAGCACCGGGGAGCTGTTTTTT	CASSLNRDSTGELFF
TRBJ1-2	TRBD1	NA	TRBV10-3	TGTGCCATCAGTGAGTCACAGGGGGGCGGCTACACCTTC	CAISESQGGGYTF
TRBJ2-7	TRBD1	NA	TRBV10-3	TGTGCCATCAGGCAGACAGGGGGAAGAAGCTACGAGCAGTACTTC	CAIRQTGGRSYEQYF
TRBJ2-1	TRBD2	NA	TRBV19	TGTGCCAGTTCTGAGGCGGGGGGCGTCTACAATGAGCAGTTCTTC	CASSEAGGVYNEQFF
TRBJ1-1	TRBD1	few	TRBV5-1	TGCGCCAGCAGCCCGGACAGGGGGAGAAACACTGAAGCTTTCTTT	CASSPDRGRNTEAFF
TRBJ1-6	TRBD1	NA	TRBV5-6	TGTGCCAGCAGCCTACGGACAGGGGGGAGCTCCTATAATTCACCCCTCCACTTT	CASSLRTGGSSYNSPLHF
TRBJ1-2	TRBD1	NA	TRBV27	TGTGCCAGCAGTTTATCCGGTGTACAGGGGGGATATGGCTACACCTTC	CASSLSGVQGGYGYTF
TRBJ2-7	NA	NA	TRBV30	TGTGCCTGGAACCTACTTAACTACGAGCAGTACTTC	CAWNLLNYEQYF
TRBJ2-3	NA	NA	TRBV6-5	TGTGCCAGCAGTTACGAGGCCGCAGATACGCAGTATTTT	CASSYEAADTQYF
TRBJ1-1	TRBD1	NA	TRBV7-2	TGTGCCAGCAGCCGTGACAGGGGAGACACTGAAGCTTTCTTT	CASSRDRGDTEAFF
TRBJ2-5	NA	NA	TRBV5-8	TGTGCCAGCACCTCCTTCCATACAGGGAGCGAGACCCAGTACTTC	CASTSFHTGSETQYF
TRBJ1-1	NA	NA	TRBV25-1	TGTGCCAGCAAAGGACACCCCATGAACACTGAAGCTTTCTTT	CASKGHPMNTEAFF
TRBJ1-1	NA	NA	TRBV5-1	TGCGCCAGCAGCTTGGGGGGACTCAGGAACACTGAAGCTTTCTTT	CASSLGGLRNTEAFF
TRBJ1-2	NA	NA	TRBV30	TGTGCCTGGAGGTGGAGGGACTATGGCTACACCTTC	CAWRWRDYGYTF
TRBJ2-1	NA	NA	TRBV19	TGTGCCACCGTGGGGGGAACCTCCCACAATGAGCAGTTCTTC	CATVGGTSHNEQFF
TRBJ2-3	TRBD2	NA	TRBV18	TGTGCCAGCTCATCGATAGCGGGGGACTACACAGATACGCAGTATTTT	CASSSIAGDYTDTQYF
TRBJ2-1	NA	NA	TRBV6-1	TGTGCCAGCAGTGAAGCGGGCAGGTACAATGAGCAGTTCTTC	CASSEAGRYNEQFF